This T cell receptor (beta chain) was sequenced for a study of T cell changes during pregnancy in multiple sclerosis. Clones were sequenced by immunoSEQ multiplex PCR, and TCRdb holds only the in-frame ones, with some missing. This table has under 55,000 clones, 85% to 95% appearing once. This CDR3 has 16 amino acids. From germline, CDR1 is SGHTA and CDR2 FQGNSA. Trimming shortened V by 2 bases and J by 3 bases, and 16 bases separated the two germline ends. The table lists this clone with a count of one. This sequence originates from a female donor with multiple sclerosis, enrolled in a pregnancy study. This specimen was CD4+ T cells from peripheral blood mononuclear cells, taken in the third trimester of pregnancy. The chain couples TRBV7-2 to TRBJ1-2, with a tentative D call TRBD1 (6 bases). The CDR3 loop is CASSLLPTGSDYGYTF. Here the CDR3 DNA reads TGTGCCAGCAGCTTACTCCCTACAGGGTCCGACTATGGCTACACCTTC.